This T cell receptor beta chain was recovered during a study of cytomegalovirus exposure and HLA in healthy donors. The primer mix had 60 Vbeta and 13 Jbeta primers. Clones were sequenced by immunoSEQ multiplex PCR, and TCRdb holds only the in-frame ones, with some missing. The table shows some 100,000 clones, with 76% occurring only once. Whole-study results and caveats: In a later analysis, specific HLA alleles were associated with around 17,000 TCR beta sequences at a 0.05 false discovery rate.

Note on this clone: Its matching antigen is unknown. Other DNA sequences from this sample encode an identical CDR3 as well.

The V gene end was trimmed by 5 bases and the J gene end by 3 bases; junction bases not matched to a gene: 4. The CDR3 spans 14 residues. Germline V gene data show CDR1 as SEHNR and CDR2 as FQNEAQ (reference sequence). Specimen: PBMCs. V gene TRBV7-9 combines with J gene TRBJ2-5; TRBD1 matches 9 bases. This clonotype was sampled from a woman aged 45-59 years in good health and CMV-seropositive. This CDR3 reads CASSPGQGKETQYF. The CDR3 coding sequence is TGTGCCAGCAGCCCAGGACAGGGGAAAGAGACCCAGTACTTC. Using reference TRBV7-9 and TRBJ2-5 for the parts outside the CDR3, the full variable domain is DTGVSQNPRHKITKRGQNVTFRCDPISEHNRLYWYRQTLGQGPEFLTYFQNEAQLEKSRLLSDRFSAERPKGSFSTLEIQRTEQGDSAMYLCASSPGQGKETQYFGPGTRLLVL.